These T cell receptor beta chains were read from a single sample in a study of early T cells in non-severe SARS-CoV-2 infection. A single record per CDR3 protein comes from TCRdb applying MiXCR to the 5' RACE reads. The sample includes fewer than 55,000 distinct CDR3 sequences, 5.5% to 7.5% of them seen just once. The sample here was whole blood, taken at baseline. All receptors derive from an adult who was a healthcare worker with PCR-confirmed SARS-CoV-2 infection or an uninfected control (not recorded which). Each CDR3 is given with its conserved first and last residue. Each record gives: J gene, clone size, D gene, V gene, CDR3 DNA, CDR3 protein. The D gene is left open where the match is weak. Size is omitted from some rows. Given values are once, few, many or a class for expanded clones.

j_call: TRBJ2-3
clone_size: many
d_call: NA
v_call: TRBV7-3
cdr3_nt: TGTGCCAGCAGTCTAACGCTGCATAGCACAGATACGCAGTATTTT
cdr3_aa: CASSLTLHSTDTQYF

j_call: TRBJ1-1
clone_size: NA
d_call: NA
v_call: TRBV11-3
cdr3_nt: TGTGCCAGCAGCTCCCCCTTTACCGAAGCTTTCTTT
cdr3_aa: CASSSPFTEAFF

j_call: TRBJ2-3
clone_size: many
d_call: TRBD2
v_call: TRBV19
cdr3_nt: TGTGCCAGTAGTATCGGACTAGCGGGAGGAGAGGGTACGCAGTATTTT
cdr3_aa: CASSIGLAGGEGTQYF

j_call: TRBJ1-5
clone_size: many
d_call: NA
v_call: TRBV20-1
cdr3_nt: TGCAGTGCGAAGCAGGGGAGTGGCAATCAGCCCCAGCATTTT
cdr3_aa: CSAKQGSGNQPQHF

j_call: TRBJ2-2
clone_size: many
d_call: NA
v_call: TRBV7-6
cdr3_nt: TGTGCCAGCAGCGCCCAGAGTACCGGGGAGCTGTTTTTT
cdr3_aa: CASSAQSTGELFF

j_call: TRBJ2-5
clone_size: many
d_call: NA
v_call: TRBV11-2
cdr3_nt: TGTGCCAGCAGCTTACCGGGGGGCTACGAGACCCAGTACTTC
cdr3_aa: CASSLPGGYETQYF

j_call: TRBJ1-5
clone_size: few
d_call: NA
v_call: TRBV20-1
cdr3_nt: TGCAGTGCTAGAGGTAGGGTAGATCAGCCCCAGCATTTT
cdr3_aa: CSARGRVDQPQHF

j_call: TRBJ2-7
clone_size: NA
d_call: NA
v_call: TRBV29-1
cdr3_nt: TGCAGCGTGACAAGGACGGCAGGGGATCGCGAGCAGTACTTC
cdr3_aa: CSVTRTAGDREQYF

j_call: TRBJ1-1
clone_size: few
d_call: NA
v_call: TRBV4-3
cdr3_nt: TGCGCCAGCAGCCAAAGAGTAGGTTCACTGGAAGCTTTCTTT
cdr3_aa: CASSQRVGSLEAFF

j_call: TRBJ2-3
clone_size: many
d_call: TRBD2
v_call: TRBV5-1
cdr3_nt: TGCGCCAGCAGCTTGCGTCCTAGCGGGGACACAGATACGCAGTATTTT
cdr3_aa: CASSLRPSGDTDTQYF

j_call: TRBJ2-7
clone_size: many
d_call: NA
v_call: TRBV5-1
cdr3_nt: TGCGCCAGCAGCTACGTCCTATCCTACGAGCAGTACTTC
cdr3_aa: CASSYVLSYEQYF

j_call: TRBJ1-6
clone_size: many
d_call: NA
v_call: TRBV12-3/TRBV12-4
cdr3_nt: TGTGCCAGCAGTTTTATAGGGGGAATCTATAATTCACCCCTCCACTTT
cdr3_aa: CASSFIGGIYNSPLHF

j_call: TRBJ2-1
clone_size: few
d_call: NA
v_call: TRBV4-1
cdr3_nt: TGCGCCAGCAGCCAAGCGGCAGTGAGTGTTGAGCAGTTCTTC
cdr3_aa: CASSQAAVSVEQFF

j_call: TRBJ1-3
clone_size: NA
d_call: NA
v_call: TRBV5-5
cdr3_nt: TGTGCCAGCAGCGCCCGTCCTGGGGACACCATATATTTT
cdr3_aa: CASSARPGDTIYF

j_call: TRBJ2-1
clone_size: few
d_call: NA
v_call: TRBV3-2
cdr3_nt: TGTGCCAGCAGCCCTTACTCAGAGGGGGAGCAGTTCTTC
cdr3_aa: CASSPYSEGEQFF

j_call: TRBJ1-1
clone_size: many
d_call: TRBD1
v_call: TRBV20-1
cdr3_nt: TGCAGTGCTATGAGACAGGGCTCTGAAGCTTTCTTT
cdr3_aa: CSAMRQGSEAFF

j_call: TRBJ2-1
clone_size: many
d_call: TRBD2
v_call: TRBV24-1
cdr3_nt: TGTGCCACCAGCTCGACCCCGGGACTAGCGGGAGGGAGCTCCTACAATGAGCAGTTCTTC
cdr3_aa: CATSSTPGLAGGSSYNEQFF

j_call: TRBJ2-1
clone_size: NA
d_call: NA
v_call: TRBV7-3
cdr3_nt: TGTGCCAGCAGCTTTTTGGACGGCCACAATGAGCAGTTCTTC
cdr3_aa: CASSFLDGHNEQFF

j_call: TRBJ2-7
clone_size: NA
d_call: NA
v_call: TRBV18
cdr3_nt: TGTGCCAGCTCATCCGACGGATACAGCTCCTACGAGCAGTACTTC
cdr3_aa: CASSSDGYSSYEQYF

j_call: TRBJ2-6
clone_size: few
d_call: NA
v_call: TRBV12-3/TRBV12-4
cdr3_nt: TGTGCCAGCAGTTGGGGGACTGGGGCCAACGTCCTGACTTTC
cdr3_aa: CASSWGTGANVLTF

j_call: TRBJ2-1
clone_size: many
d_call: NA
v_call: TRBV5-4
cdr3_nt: TGTGCCACTCAACACCTCCCATCATACAATGAGCAGTTCTTC
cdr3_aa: CATQHLPSYNEQFF

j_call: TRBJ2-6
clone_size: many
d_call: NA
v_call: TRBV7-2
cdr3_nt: TGTGCCAGCAGCTTGAGACAGTCGGCTGGGGCCAACGTCCTGACTTTC
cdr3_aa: CASSLRQSAGANVLTF

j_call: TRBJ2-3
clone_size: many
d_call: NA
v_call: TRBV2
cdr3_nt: TGTGCCAGCAGTGACGTACAAGTACCAGATACGCAGTATTTT
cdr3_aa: CASSDVQVPDTQYF

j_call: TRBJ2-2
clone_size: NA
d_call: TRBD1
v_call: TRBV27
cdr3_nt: TGTGCCAGCCGCCTAGTTTCCGGGACAGGGAGCGACACCGGGGAGCTGTTTTTT
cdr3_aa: CASRLVSGTGSDTGELFF

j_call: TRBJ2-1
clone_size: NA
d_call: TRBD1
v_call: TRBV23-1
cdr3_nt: TGCGCCAGCCCCCAGGGGGTGTTTTGGTTCTTC
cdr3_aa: CASPQGVFWFF

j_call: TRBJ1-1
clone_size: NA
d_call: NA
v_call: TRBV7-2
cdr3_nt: TGTGCCAGCAGCTTTGGGGATCGGCGCACTGAAGCTTTCTTT
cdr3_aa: CASSFGDRRTEAFF

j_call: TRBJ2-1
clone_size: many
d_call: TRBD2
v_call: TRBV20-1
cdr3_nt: TGCAGTGCTAGGGCCGGACTAGCGGGGGACAATGAGCAGTTCTTC
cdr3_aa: CSARAGLAGDNEQFF

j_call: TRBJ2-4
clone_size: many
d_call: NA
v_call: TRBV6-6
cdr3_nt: TGTGCCAGCAGTTATCAGCGGCAGCTAGCCAAAAACATTCAGTACTTC
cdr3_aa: CASSYQRQLAKNIQYF

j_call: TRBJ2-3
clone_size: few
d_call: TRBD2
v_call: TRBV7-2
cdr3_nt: TGTGCCAGCAGTCGAGCGAGCGGGGGAACCCCAGATACGCAGTATTTT
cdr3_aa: CASSRASGGTPDTQYF

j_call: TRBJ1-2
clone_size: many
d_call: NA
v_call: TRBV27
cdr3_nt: TGTGCCAGCAGACGTTTCCCCCCGGGACCCCGTAACTATGGCTACACCTTC
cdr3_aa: CASRRFPPGPRNYGYTF

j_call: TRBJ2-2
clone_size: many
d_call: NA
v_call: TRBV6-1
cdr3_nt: TGTGCCAGCAGTGAACCCCCGAGGGGGGAGCTGTTTTTT
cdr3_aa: CASSEPPRGELFF

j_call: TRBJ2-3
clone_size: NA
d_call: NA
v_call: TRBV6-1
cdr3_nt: TGTGCCAGCAGTGAAGCGGGGGCTGGGGATACGCAGTATTTT
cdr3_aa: CASSEAGAGDTQYF

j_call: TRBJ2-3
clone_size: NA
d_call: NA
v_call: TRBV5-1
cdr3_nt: TGCGCCAGCAGCTTGGCCGCGACTAACACAGATACGCAGTATTTT
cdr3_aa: CASSLAATNTDTQYF

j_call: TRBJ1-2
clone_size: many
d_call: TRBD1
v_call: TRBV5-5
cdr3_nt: TGTGCCAGCAGCGCAACGACAGGGGGAGGTGGCTACACCTTC
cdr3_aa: CASSATTGGGGYTF

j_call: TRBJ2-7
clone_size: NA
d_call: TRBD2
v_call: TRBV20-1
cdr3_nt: TGCAGTGCCTATTCAGCGGGAGGGGCCAGCTACGAGCAGTACTTC
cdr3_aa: CSAYSAGGASYEQYF

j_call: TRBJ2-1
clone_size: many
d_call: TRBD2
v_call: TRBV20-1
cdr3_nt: TGCAGTGCTAGAGATTCTAGCGGGAGAGCTTATGAGCAGTTCTTC
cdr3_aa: CSARDSSGRAYEQFF

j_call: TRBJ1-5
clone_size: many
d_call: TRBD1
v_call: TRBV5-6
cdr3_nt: TGTGCCAGCAGTTTTATTGACAGGGCAAATCAGCCCCAGCATTTT
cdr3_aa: CASSFIDRANQPQHF

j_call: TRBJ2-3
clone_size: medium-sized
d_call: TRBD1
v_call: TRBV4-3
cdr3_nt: TGCGCCAGCAGCCCTACAGGGGTCTTGACAGATACGCAGTATTTT
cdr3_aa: CASSPTGVLTDTQYF

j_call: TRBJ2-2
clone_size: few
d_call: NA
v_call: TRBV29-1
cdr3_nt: TGCAGCGTTCCTCAAGGGGTAGGAATGACCGGGGAGCTGTTTTTT
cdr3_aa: CSVPQGVGMTGELFF

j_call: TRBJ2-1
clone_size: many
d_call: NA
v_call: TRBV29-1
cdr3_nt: TGCAGCGTTGATGACATAGCCTACAATGAGCAGTTCTTC
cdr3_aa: CSVDDIAYNEQFF

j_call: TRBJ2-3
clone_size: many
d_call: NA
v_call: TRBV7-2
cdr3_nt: TGTGCCAGCAGCTTAGCGGGGGCGGAGACGCAGTATTTT
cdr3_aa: CASSLAGAETQYF

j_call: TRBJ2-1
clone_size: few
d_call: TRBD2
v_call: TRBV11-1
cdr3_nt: TGTGCCAGCAGCTTAGAAATCGGGGGGAGAAATGAGCAGTTCTTC
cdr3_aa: CASSLEIGGRNEQFF

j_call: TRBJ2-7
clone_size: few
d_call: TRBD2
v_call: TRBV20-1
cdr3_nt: TGCAGTGCTGCAGCGGGATTGTCCTACGAGCAGTACTTC
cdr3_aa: CSAAAGLSYEQYF

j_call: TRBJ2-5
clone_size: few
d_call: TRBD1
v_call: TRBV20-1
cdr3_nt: TGCAGTGCTAGTACGGTTCGACAGGGCGGCGAGACCCAGTACTTC
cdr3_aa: CSASTVRQGGETQYF

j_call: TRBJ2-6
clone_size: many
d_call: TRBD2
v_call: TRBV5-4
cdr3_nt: TGTGCCAGCAGCCGGATGGCGGGGGGGCACTCTGGGGCCAACGTCCTGACTTTC
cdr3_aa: CASSRMAGGHSGANVLTF

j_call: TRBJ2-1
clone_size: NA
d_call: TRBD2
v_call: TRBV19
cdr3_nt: TGTGCCAGCGGGAGGACGGACAATGAGCAGTTCTTC
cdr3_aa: CASGRTDNEQFF

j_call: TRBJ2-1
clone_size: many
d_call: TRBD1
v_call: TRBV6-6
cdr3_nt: TGTGCCAGCGGTAAAACGACAGGGTCCTACAATGAGCAGTTCTTC
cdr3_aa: CASGKTTGSYNEQFF

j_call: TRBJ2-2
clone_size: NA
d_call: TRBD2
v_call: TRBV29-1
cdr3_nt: TGCAGCGTCGTGACTAGCGTGAACACCGGGGAGCTGTTTTTT
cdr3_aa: CSVVTSVNTGELFF

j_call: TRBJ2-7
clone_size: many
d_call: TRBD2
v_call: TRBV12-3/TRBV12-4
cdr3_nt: TGTGCCAGCAGCTTACTAGCGGGGAGACACGAGCAGTACTTC
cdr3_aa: CASSLLAGRHEQYF